The text below deals with one TCR beta chain. Its antigen is not identified. Genomic DNA per cell subset filled all wells of several immunoSEQ plates. Measured with immunoSEQ multiplex PCR; TCRdb has only the in-frame clones, and not every one. Of around 1,000,000 clones in the sample, 60% to 80% were seen once. This sample is drawn from a study of shared clonotypes between healthy human individuals. Across the study: Donors were a couple of women and three men aged 18 to 49.

Study results and caveats: Some naive CD4 clonotypes, about 5.5%, turned up in common across a handful of donors. Clonotypes shared by all four sorted-subset donors had higher generation probabilities than non-shared clonotypes.

Germline values: CDR1 SGHTA, CDR2 FQGTGA. The CDR3 has 13 amino acids. The germline V and J ends were trimmed by 2 bases and 1 base, with 5 bases remaining between them. This TCR came from a man aged 18 to 29 in good health. Some clones in this sample may be carry-over from other donors' samples. This rearrangement joins TRBV7-3 to TRBJ2-5; the D gene is possibly TRBD2 (5 bases). The sample comprised memory CD4+ T cells from PBMCs. Subset specified: CD45RA-negative fraction. CDR3 nucleotide sequence: TGTGCCAGCAGCTTAGGACTCCAAGAGACCCAGTACTTC. Its translation: CASSLGLQETQYF.